This T cell receptor beta chain was obtained from a study of cytomegalovirus exposure and HLA in healthy donors. Overall study context: The 550 to 800 first-cohort repertoires and the approximately 110 validation repertoires shared the same platform, a later analysis reported.

Assay used: immunoSEQ multiplex PCR; TCRdb lists only in-frame clones, some missing. The sample shows about 74,000 clones, 94% of them seen only once. V trimming: 8 bases; J trimming: 1 base; junction bases outside the gene matches: 7. CDR3 length: 15 amino acids. Germline-derived CDR1 and CDR2 are MNHEY and SMNVEV (reference sequence). In regard to this clone: Its antigen is not known.

Study conclusions and caveats: Specific recognition of CMV antigens was confirmed in vitro for a few chains (all CMV-associated).

This TCR derives from a man in his late teens or twenties in good health and CMV-seropositive. This chain uses TRBV27 with TRBJ1-5, with 8 bases aligning to TRBD1. The sample taken for sequencing was PBMCs. This CDR3 is CASQGARGSNQPQHF. The CDR3 DNA reads TGTGCCAGCCAGGGGGCGCGAGGAAGCAATCAGCCCCAGCATTTT.